This paragraph covers one TCR beta chain sequence. The antigen remains unidentified. The entry originates in a study of T cell responses to AZD1222 COVID-19 vaccine. At the level of the study: Pooled in the analysis were second doses at about 4 or about 12 weeks.

Whole-study results and caveats: The donors showed a predominance of white British ancestry and of females, with possible underestimation of clonal diversity. Among those given AZD1222, only 5 to 7 were seropositive at baseline. Regions 160-218 and 743-854 dominated among vaccine-associated CD4 TCRs spanning spike.

The method was immunoSEQ multiplex PCR; TCRdb's version includes in-frame clones alone and lacks a portion of them. Among about 130,000 clones, roughly 90% were seen once, and the ten largest hold around 1.5%. The J segment lost 8 bases and the V segment lost 3 bases, leaving 6 bases of the junction unmatched. The CDR3 extends over 15 amino acids. Germline CDR1 is SGDLS and CDR2 is YYNGEE. This material consisted of peripheral blood, taken on day 0 of AZD1222 vaccination. The V call is TRBV9, the J call TRBJ1-6; 9 bases match TRBD1. The source of this sequence is an adult in good health. The CDR3 is CASSAEGQGDSPLHF. In nucleotides, the CDR3 is TGTGCCAGCAGCGCGGAGGGACAGGGAGATTCACCCCTCCACTTT.